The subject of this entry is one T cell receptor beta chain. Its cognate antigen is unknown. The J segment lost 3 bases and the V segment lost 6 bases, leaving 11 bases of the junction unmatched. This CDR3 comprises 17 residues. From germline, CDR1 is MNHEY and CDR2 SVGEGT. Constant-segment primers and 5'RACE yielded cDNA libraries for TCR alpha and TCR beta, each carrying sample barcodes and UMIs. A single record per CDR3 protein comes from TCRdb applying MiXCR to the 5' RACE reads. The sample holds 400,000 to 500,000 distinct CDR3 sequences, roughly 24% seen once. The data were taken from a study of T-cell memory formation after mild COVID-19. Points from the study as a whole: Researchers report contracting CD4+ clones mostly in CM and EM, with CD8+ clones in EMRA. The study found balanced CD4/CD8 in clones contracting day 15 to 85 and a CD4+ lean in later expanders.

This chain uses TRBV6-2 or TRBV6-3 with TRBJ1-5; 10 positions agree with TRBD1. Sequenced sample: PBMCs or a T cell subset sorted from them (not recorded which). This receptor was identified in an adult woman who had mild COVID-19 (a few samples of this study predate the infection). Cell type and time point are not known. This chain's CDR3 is CASRRRDRGGNNQPQHF. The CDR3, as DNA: TGTGCCAGCAGACGCCGGGACAGGGGAGGAAACAATCAGCCCCAGCATTTT.